This T cell receptor (beta chain) was sequenced in a study of blood T cell repertoires in COVID-19. Only in-frame clones appear in the TCRdb table, and some are missing; sequencing was by immunoSEQ multiplex PCR. The table includes some 190,000 clones, around four fifths detected once. The CDR3 spans 12 residues. Germline CDR1 LNHDA, CDR2 SQIVND (reference sequence). V dropped 7 bases and J dropped 5; count of bases not matched to a gene: 4. Sample: peripheral blood. The chain is built from TRBV19 and TRBJ1-2, with TRBD1 matching over 7 bases. This receptor was obtained from a human donor in a cohort sampled during active COVID-19. CDR3 region: CASKGADYGYTF. The CDR3 coding sequence is TGTGCCAGTAAGGGGGCGGATTATGGCTACACCTTC.